The 13 T cell receptor beta chains presented below share a single source sample, sequenced in a study of PD-L1 blockade in urothelial cancer. The time point here: peripheral blood 6 weeks after treatment start. Assay: immunoSEQ multiplex PCR; the TCRdb copy retains only in-frame clones and omits some. The data hold more than 35,000 clones, with roughly four fifths observed a single time. Sample: PBMCs, taken around atezolizumab (anti-PD-L1) treatment. Receptor source: a man aged 55 to 70 with urothelial cancer.

This clone was detected many times. The gene calls are TRBV5-1 and TRBJ2-7, with a weak D call TRBD2 (6 bases). This CDR3 region has 15 residues. Germline V CDR1 and CDR2: SGHRS, YFSETQ. V lost 4 bases and J 4 bases, leaving 18 bases between the germline ends. The CDR3 loop is CASSEGSGALYEQYF. CDR3 bases: TGCGCCAGCAGCGAGGGTAGCGGAGCCTTATACGAGCAGTACTTC.

V is TRBV6-6 and J is TRBJ2-7; 8 nucleotides agree with TRBD1. CDR3 length equals 15 residues. Trimming at V came to 7 bases and at J to 1 base, leaving 9 bases not matched to a gene. Germline V gives CDR1 MNHNY, CDR2 SVGAGI (reference sequence). The DNA of the CDR3 is TGTGCCAGCAACAACTTAGGGACAGGTTCCTACGAGCAGTACTTC. Protein sequence: CASNNLGTGSYEQYF.

This clone was seen a handful of times. In DNA, the CDR3 is TGTGCCAGCAGCGTACAGGGGGCGCCTAACTATGGCTACACCTTC. Its protein product is CASSVQGAPNYGYTF. The chain uses TRBV7-9 and TRBJ1-2; 9 bases align to TRBD1. CDR1 is SEHNR and CDR2 is FQNEAQ in the germline V gene (reference sequence). J lost 0 bases, V lost 5 bases, and 4 bases had no gene match. The CDR3 loop spans 15 amino acids.

The chain carries TRBV2 and TRBJ2-2, with 7 bases that match TRBD1. The CDR3 contains 15 residues. The germline gives CDR1 SNHLY, CDR2 FYNNEI. The V segment lost 5 bases and the J segment 1 base; nucleotides outside the gene matches: 4. CDR3 bases: TGTGCCAGCAGTTTCCGGACAGGGAACACCGGGGAGCTGTTTTTT. This translates into CASSFRTGNTGELFF. Looking up the rest from reference TRBV2 and TRBJ2-2 gives the full variable domain: EPEVTQTPSHQVTQMGQEVILRCVPISNHLYFYWYRQILGQKVEFLVSFYNNEISEKSEIFDDQFSVERPDGSNFTLKIRSTKLEDSAMYFCASSFRTGNTGELFFGEGSRLTVL.

The chain uses TRBV4-1 and TRBJ2-5, with TRBD1 matching 10 bases. The V gene end was trimmed by 4 bases and the J gene end by 5 bases; junction bases not matched to a gene: 1. CDR1 is MGHRA, CDR2 YSYEKL, per germline. This CDR3 contains 13 residues. CDR3 sequence reads: CASSLTGGETQYF. The DNA of the CDR3 is TGCGCCAGCAGCCTGACAGGGGGCGAGACCCAGTACTTC.

The rearrangement joins TRBV5-1 to TRBJ2-3; 9 nucleotides match TRBD2. CDR1 and CDR2 (germline): SGHRS, YFSETQ. The CDR3 is made up of 16 amino acids. Trimming cost V 4 bases and J 2 bases; bases outside gene matches: 8. CDR3 DNA sequence: TGCGCCAGCAGCCCGCGGGGGGGCTATAACACAGATACGCAGTATTTT. Its translation is CASSPRGGYNTDTQYF.

This rearrangement joins TRBV28 to TRBJ2-7; the D is unclear. Germline CDR1 is MDHEN and CDR2 is SYDVKM. Trimming shortened V by 4 bases and J by 2 bases, and 9 bases separated the two germline ends. The CDR3 runs to 13 residues. CDR3 sequence (DNA): TGTGCCAGCAGTTCTCAGACTCCCTACGAGCAGTACTTC. The encoded protein is CASSSQTPYEQYF.

The rearrangement joins TRBV6-1 to TRBJ2-3; 10 bases map to TRBD2. CDR1 and CDR2 (germline): MNHNS, SASEGT. V trimming: 10 bases; J trimming: 0 bases; junction bases outside the gene matches: 4. The CDR3 spans 14 residues. The CDR3 DNA sequence: TGTGCCACCTTACTAGCGGGGAGCACAGATACGCAGTATTTT. Its protein product is CATLLAGSTDTQYF.

The chain uses TRBV6-1 and TRBJ1-5; unclear D gene. The CDR3 has 14 residues. The germline gives CDR1 MNHNS, CDR2 SASEGT. Trimming pared 4 bases from V and 0 bases from J, leaving 7 bases between. CDR3 sequence: CASSGSLSNQPQHF. CDR3 DNA: TGTGCCAGCAGTGGGAGCCTTAGCAATCAGCCCCAGCATTTT.

The chain uses TRBV5-1 and TRBJ1-4, with D unclear. Trimming cost V 0 bases and J 0 bases, with 9 bases left between them. Germline CDR1 is SGHRS and CDR2 is YFSETQ. The length of the CDR3 is 16 residues. The CDR3 protein is CASSLGIQPTNEKLFF. CDR3 sequence (DNA): TGCGCCAGCAGCTTGGGTATACAGCCAACTAATGAAAAACTGTTTTTT.

The chain links TRBV19 to TRBJ1-1; 8 positions match TRBD1. The germline gives CDR1 LNHDA, CDR2 SQIVND (reference sequence). J lost 3 bases, V lost 3 bases, and 3 bases had no gene match. The CDR3 sequence is 14 residues long. CDR3 region: CASSMLDRDTEAFF. CDR3 in DNA: TGTGCCAGTAGTATGTTGGACAGGGACACTGAAGCTTTCTTT. The complete variable domain, with remaining parts taken from reference TRBV19 and TRBJ1-1, reads DGGITQSPKYLFRKEGQNVTLSCEQNLNHDAMYWYRQDPGQGLRLIYYSQIVNDFQKGDIAEGYSVSREKKESFPLTVTSAQKNPTAFYLCASSMLDRDTEAFFGQGTRLTVV.

The J gene is TRBJ2-7, the V gene TRBV2; 8 nucleotides agree with TRBD1. The CDR3 consists of 15 residues. The germline gives CDR1 SNHLY, CDR2 FYNNEI. V was clipped by 6 bases and J by 2 bases; unmatched bases: 9. The CDR3 DNA reads TGTGCCAGCAGCGTCCCCCGGACAGGGACCTACGAGCAGTACTTC. It encodes CASSVPRTGTYEQYF.

This sequence joins TRBV10-2 and TRBJ2-3; 12 bases fit TRBD1. The CDR3 is 15 residues long. V lost 4 bases and J lost 4; bases outside the gene matches: 3. The germline V gene encodes CDR1 WSHSY and CDR2 SAAADI. CDR3 region: CASSAGTGGSDTQYF. The CDR3, as DNA: TGCGCCAGCAGTGCTGGGACAGGGGGCTCAGATACGCAGTATTTT.